The 3 T cell receptor beta chains in this list originate from one sample, sequenced in a study of blood T cell repertoires in COVID-19. TCRdb's copy holds only in-frame clones and misses some; the assay was immunoSEQ multiplex PCR. The sample lists about 210,000 clones; about 81% were seen once. The sequenced sample was PBMCs or T cells enriched from blood (not recorded which). These receptors all stem from a man aged 40-50 years who had recovered from COVID-19.

With regard to this clone: The identical CDR3 is also encoded by other nucleotide sequences in the sample. The chain employs TRBV5-1 and TRBJ2-6; 8 bases are shared with TRBD1. The germline V gene encodes CDR1 SGHRS and CDR2 YFSETQ. Germline trimming cut 4 bases from V and 0 bases from J; bases unmatched to any gene: 3. This CDR3 comprises 16 residues. CDR3 sequence: CASSEGQASGANVLTF. CDR3 in DNA: TGCGCCAGCAGCGAGGGACAGGCCTCTGGGGCCAACGTCCTGACTTTC.

The chain is built from TRBV2 and TRBJ2-6; D unclear. Trimming pared 10 bases from V and 0 bases from J, leaving 10 bases between. Germline V lookup: CDR1 SNHLY, CDR2 FYNNEI. This CDR3 contains 14 residues. The CDR3 coding sequence is TGTGCCACCCCACAGAACTCTGGGGCCAACGTCCTGACTTTC. This codes for CATPQNSGANVLTF. Looking up the rest from reference TRBV2 and TRBJ2-6 gives the full variable domain: EPEVTQTPSHQVTQMGQEVILRCVPISNHLYFYWYRQILGQKVEFLVSFYNNEISEKSEIFDDQFSVERPDGSNFTLKIRSTKLEDSAMYFCATPQNSGANVLTFGAGSRLTVL.

The J gene is TRBJ1-5, the V gene TRBV5-1, with D hard to call. The CDR3 length is 15 residues. V was cut by 2 bases and J by 3 bases, with 12 bases left in between. Germline CDR1 reads SGHRS; CDR2 reads YFSETQ. CDR3 protein: CASSLDSLTNQPQHF. CDR3 nucleotides: TGCGCCAGCAGCTTAGATTCACTCACCAATCAGCCCCAGCATTTT.